This T cell receptor (beta chain) was identified in a study of T cell changes during pregnancy in multiple sclerosis. This clone was observed once. In germline, CDR1 is SNHLY, CDR2 FYNNEI. V gave up 3 bases and J gave up 4 bases; unmatched junction bases: 5. The CDR3 extends over 15 amino acids. Libraries were prepared by immunoSEQ multiplex PCR; TCRdb keeps only in-frame clonotypes and omits some of them. The table records about 47,000 clones, roughly nine tenths of them present only once. The input for sequencing was CD8+ T cells from peripheral blood mononuclear cells, taken in the second trimester of pregnancy. The receptor's source is a female donor with multiple sclerosis, enrolled in a pregnancy study. V is TRBV2 and J is TRBJ2-1; the match to TRBD1 covers 8 bases. CDR3 protein: CASSDTDREYNEQFF. CDR3 bases: TGTGCCAGCAGTGACACGGACAGGGAGTACAATGAGCAGTTCTTC.